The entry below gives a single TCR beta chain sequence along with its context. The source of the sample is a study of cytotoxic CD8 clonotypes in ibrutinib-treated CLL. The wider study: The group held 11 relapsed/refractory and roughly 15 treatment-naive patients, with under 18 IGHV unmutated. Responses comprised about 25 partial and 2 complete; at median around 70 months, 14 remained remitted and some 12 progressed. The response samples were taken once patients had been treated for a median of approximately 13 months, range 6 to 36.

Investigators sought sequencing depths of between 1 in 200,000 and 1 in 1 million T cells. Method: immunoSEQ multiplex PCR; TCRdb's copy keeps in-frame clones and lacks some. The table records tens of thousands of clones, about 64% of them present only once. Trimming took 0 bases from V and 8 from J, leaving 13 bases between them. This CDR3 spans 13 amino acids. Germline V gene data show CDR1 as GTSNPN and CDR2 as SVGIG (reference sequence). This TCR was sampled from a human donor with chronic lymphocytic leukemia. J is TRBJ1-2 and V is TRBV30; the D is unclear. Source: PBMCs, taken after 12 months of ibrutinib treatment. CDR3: CAWSVPGLGGYTF. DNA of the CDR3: TGTGCCTGGAGTGTACCCGGTTTGGGCGGCTACACCTTC.